These 9 T cell receptor beta chains were all obtained from the same sample, sequenced in a study of T cell responses to AZD1222 COVID-19 vaccine. TCRdb's table, derived via immunoSEQ multiplex PCR, lists solely in-frame clones and lacks some. Seen here are 130,000 or so clones, roughly 93% observed once, and the top ten hold about 3.1%. The material sequenced was peripheral blood, taken on day 0 of AZD1222 vaccination. The receptor source for this set is an adult in good health.

The CDR3 DNA reads as TGCGCCAGCAGCGGCCGGCCGCACAAGAACACTGAAGCTTTCTTT. Amino acids: CASSGRPHKNTEAFF. The chain links TRBV5-1 to TRBJ1-1; the D is unclear. The germline V gene encodes CDR1 SGHRS and CDR2 YFSETQ. The CDR3 loop spans 15 amino acids. V dropped 4 bases and J dropped 1 base, with 14 bases sitting between them.

CDR3 in DNA: TGTGCCAGCAGCCTCCAAGGAGCGGGGGCCCTCGAGCAGTACTTC. It encodes CASSLQGAGALEQYF. The gene calls are TRBV3-1 (or the pseudogene TRBV3-2) and TRBJ2-7, with TRBD2 matching over 8 bases. CDR1 is LGHDT and CDR2 is YNNKEL in the germline V gene (reference sequence). The CDR3 sequence is 15 residues long. The trim removed 4 bases at V and 6 bases at J, leaving 11 bases unmatched.

The gene calls are TRBV7-2 and TRBJ1-5, with D uncertain. V was cut by 1 base and J by 0 bases, with 10 bases left in between. The germline V gene has CDR1 SGHTA and CDR2 FQGNSA. The CDR3 extends over 16 amino acids. Here the CDR3 reads CASSLGTAYSNQPQHF. The CDR3 coding sequence is TGTGCCAGCAGCTTAGGCACAGCTTATAGCAATCAGCCCCAGCATTTT.

In nucleotides, the CDR3 is TGTGCCAGTAGACAGGGATTTAGCAATCAGCCCCAGCATTTT. It encodes CASRQGFSNQPQHF. V is TRBV19 and J is TRBJ1-5; possible D gene TRBD1, 6 bases. The CDR3 totals 14 residues. Trimming shortened V by 6 bases and J by 0 bases, and 9 bases separated the two germline ends. Germline CDR1 reads LNHDA; CDR2 reads SQIVND (reference sequence).

The V call is TRBV28, the J call TRBJ2-5; no firm D call. V shed 2 bases and J shed 1 base, with 5 bases lying between them. This CDR3 spans 13 amino acids. The germline CDR1 and CDR2 sequences are MDHEN and SYDVKM. This CDR3 is CASSLAFQETQYF. In DNA form, the CDR3 reads TGTGCCAGCAGTTTAGCATTCCAAGAGACCCAGTACTTC.

This chain connects TRBV6-5 to TRBJ1-5; 8 positions agree with TRBD1. This CDR3 has 13 residues. Per germline, CDR1 MNHEY and CDR2 SVGAGI. V dropped 6 bases and J dropped 6; count of bases not matched to a gene: 4. DNA of the CDR3: TGTGCCAGCAGGCCAGGGGGCGGTCAGCCCCAGCATTTT. Translation: CASRPGGGQPQHF.

This rearrangement joins TRBV29-1 to TRBJ1-4; 10 positions match TRBD1. Germline-derived CDR1 and CDR2 are SQVTM and ANQGSEA. The junction had 3 bases not matched to a gene; V was cut back by 2 bases and J by 6 bases. The CDR3 contains 14 residues. CDR3 sequence: CSVETGTGDEKLFF. The CDR3 DNA reads TGCAGCGTTGAAACCGGGACAGGGGATGAAAAACTGTTTTTT. Filled out from reference TRBV29-1 and TRBJ1-4, the complete variable domain reads SAVISQKPSRDICQRGTSLTIQCQVDSQVTMMFWYRQQPGQSLTLIATANQGSEATYESGFVIDKFPISRPNLTFSTLTVSNMSPEDSSIYLCSVETGTGDEKLFFGSGTQLSVL.

This clone has only a few counts. The chain joins TRBV9 to TRBJ2-2; no clear D. The CDR3 is 13 amino acids. The germline CDR1 and CDR2 sequences are SGDLS and YYNGEE. The V gene lost 0 bases and the J gene lost 7 bases, with 7 bases spanning the gap. CDR3 loop: CASSVDAIGELFF. The CDR3, as DNA: TGTGCCAGCAGCGTAGACGCTATCGGGGAGCTGTTTTTT.

The chain joins TRBV2 to TRBJ2-2, with a weak D call TRBD2 (5 bases). The CDR3 consists of 16 residues. Trimming left V 7 bases short and J 0 bases short, with 15 bases between. Germline CDR1 is SNHLY and CDR2 is FYNNEI. The CDR3 sequence is CASTDRRPANTGELFF. Here the CDR3 DNA reads TGTGCCAGCACCGACCGGAGGCCCGCGAACACCGGGGAGCTGTTTTTT. Full variable domain (outside the CDR3, taken from reference TRBV2 and TRBJ2-2): EPEVTQTPSHQVTQMGQEVILRCVPISNHLYFYWYRQILGQKVEFLVSFYNNEISEKSEIFDDQFSVERPDGSNFTLKIRSTKLEDSAMYFCASTDRRPANTGELFFGEGSRLTVL.